This T cell receptor (beta chain) was documented in a study of blood T cell repertoires in COVID-19. The overall study: PBMCs, B-cell-depleted T cells, or T cells were the source of the cDNA or gDNA that made up the material.

TCRdb keeps only in-frame clones here, not all; method: immunoSEQ multiplex PCR. The sample lists 150,000 to 200,000 clones; around 85% were seen once. Trimming took 4 bases from V and 3 from J, leaving 15 bases between them. The CDR3 totals 16 residues. Per germline, CDR1 MDHEN and CDR2 SYDVKM. The TCR sequence derives from a human donor with acute or convalescent COVID-19. The donor label of this sample is uncertain. Sequenced input: peripheral blood. The rearrangement uses TRBV28 and TRBJ1-4; tentative D call: TRBD1 (6 bases). This CDR3 reads CASSSILQGSNEKLFF. In DNA form, the CDR3 reads TGTGCCAGCAGTTCAATCCTGCAGGGGTCTAATGAAAAACTGTTTTTT. The full variable domain, in which reference TRBV28 and TRBJ1-4 provide the parts outside the CDR3, is DVKVTQSSRYLVKRTGEKVFLECVQDMDHENMFWYRQDPGLGLRLIYFSYDVKMKEKGDIPEGYSVSREKKERFSLILESASTNQTSMYLCASSSILQGSNEKLFFGSGTQLSVL.